This passage covers 26 T cell receptor beta chains from one sample sequenced in a study of blood T cell repertoires in COVID-19 (dated by TCRdb to the early 2020s). The library was made by the immunoSEQ multiplex PCR assay. TCRdb's version of the immuneACCESS table is confined to in-frame rearrangements and falls short of the full clone set. An unresolved V gene accounts for under half of the shortfall where checked; the remainder is of unknown origin. The sample yields about 150,000 clones; more than 75% were counted once. The ten largest clones add up to about 5% of the sample. The sequenced sample was peripheral blood. The receptors were sampled from a woman between 45 and 60 years old with acute or convalescent COVID-19.

This clone was counted a single time. The chain couples TRBV6-4 to TRBJ1-1; no firm D call. CDR1 and CDR2 from the germline V gene are MRHNA and SNTAGT. The germline V and J ends were trimmed by 5 bases and 3 bases, with 10 bases remaining between them. CDR3 length equals 13 residues. The CDR3 DNA reads as TGTGCCAGCAGTAACGGGGATTACACTGAAGCTTTCTTT. This translates into CASSNGDYTEAFF.

This clone has a handful of counts. At the DNA level, this CDR3 is encoded by other sequences in the same sample as well. This CDR3 is CASSRDRDTEAFF. The CDR3 DNA reads TGTGCCAGTAGTAGAGACAGGGACACTGAAGCTTTCTTT. The V and J genes are TRBV19 and TRBJ1-1; 7 bases match TRBD1. The CDR3 totals 13 residues. Trimming took 4 bases from V and 3 from J; bases not matched to a gene: 2. The germline CDR1 and CDR2 sequences are LNHDA and SQIVND (reference sequence).

The chain has TRBV6-1 and TRBJ1-1, with D unclear. The V gene's germline CDR1 is MNHNS and CDR2 SASEGT. Trimming removed 1 base from V and 3 bases from J, with 9 bases in between. The CDR3 is 14 residues long. The CDR3 is CASSEDLLDTEAFF. In DNA form, the CDR3 reads TGTGCCAGCAGTGAAGACCTCCTAGACACTGAAGCTTTCTTT.

This sequence joins TRBV15 and TRBJ1-5; tentatively, D is TRBD1 (5 bases). CDR1 LNHNV and CDR2 YYDKDF come from the germline V gene (reference sequence). The CDR3 runs 14 residues. Trimming removed 3 bases at V and 9 bases at J, with 15 bases between. Here the CDR3 DNA reads TGTGCCACCAGCAGTGGAGGGGATGGGGGGCCCCAGCATTTT. Its protein is CATSSGGDGGPQHF.

The chain couples TRBV6-2 or TRBV6-3 to TRBJ2-2; no definite D call. Germline V gene sequence: CDR1 MNHEY, CDR2 SVGEGT. The CDR3 runs 13 residues. Between the trimmed V and J ends, which lost 5 bases and 5 bases, there was a span of 9 bases. The CDR3 DNA follows: TGTGCCAGCAGTCCCCTAGGAACCGGGGAGCTGTTTTTT. This sequence encodes CASSPLGTGELFF.

The rearrangement uses TRBV5-1 and TRBJ2-7; TRBD2 aligns across 11 bases. The CDR3 spans 16 residues. V shed 4 bases and J 0 bases; nucleotides not matched to a gene: 6. From germline, CDR1 is SGHRS and CDR2 YFSETQ. The CDR3 DNA follows: TGCGCCAGCAGCCTAAATAGCGGGGGGGCCTCCTACGAGCAGTACTTC. As protein: CASSLNSGGASYEQYF.

CDR3 bases: TGCGCCAGCAGCCATAGTGCAGGGGCGAGTCAGCCCCAGCATTTT. This codes for CASSHSAGASQPQHF. The chain recombines TRBV4-3 with TRBJ1-5, with D perhaps matching TRBD1 (6 bases). CDR3 length: 15 amino acids. With 3 bases removed from V and 6 bases from J, the gap between germline ends came to 15 bases. Per the germline V gene, CDR1 is LGHNA and CDR2 is YSLEER.

The chain joins TRBV10-3 to TRBJ2-3; TRBD2 matches 12 bases. Trimming at V came to 8 bases and at J to 2 bases, leaving 5 bases not matched to a gene. The length of the CDR3 is 15 residues. Germline V CDR1 and CDR2: ENHRY, SYGVKD. This chain's CDR3 is CAIGASGGATDTQYF. CDR3 nucleotides: TGTGCCATCGGAGCTAGCGGGGGGGCCACAGATACGCAGTATTTT.

The CDR3 spells CASSFGQLFGVGAGELFF. The DNA for the CDR3 is TGCGCCAGCAGCTTTGGACAGTTATTTGGCGTCGGTGCCGGGGAGCTGTTTTTT. This chain joins TRBV5-1 and TRBJ2-2; possible D gene TRBD1, 6 bases. Between the trimmed V and J ends, which lost 2 bases and 6 bases, there was a span of 23 bases. Germline lookup yields CDR1 SGHRS and CDR2 YFSETQ. The CDR3 extends over 18 amino acids. Full variable domain (remainder filled in from reference TRBV5-1 and TRBJ2-2): KAGVTQTPRYLIKTRGQQVTLSCSPISGHRSVSWYQQTPGQGLQFLFEYFSETQRNKGNFPGRFSGRQFSNSRSEMNVSTLELGDSALYLCASSFGQLFGVGAGELFFGEGSRLTVL.

The chain combines TRBV9 with TRBJ1-2; D possibly corresponds to TRBD1 (5 bases). V lost 5 bases and J lost 8, with 16 bases in between. Germline V gives CDR1 SGDLS, CDR2 YYNGEE. The CDR3 totals 13 residues. The CDR3: CASSSGFDLGYTF. The CDR3 DNA reads as TGTGCCAGCAGTTCAGGGTTCGACTTGGGCTACACCTTC.

The chain employs TRBV6-5 and TRBJ2-7; TRBD2 aligns across 9 bases. With 6 bases clipped from V and 0 bases from J, the junction kept 6 bases outside the gene matches. This CDR3 spans 15 amino acids. The germline gives CDR1 MNHEY, CDR2 SVGAGI. The CDR3 nucleotides read TGTGCCAGCAGGTATCAGCGGGGGGCCTCCTACGAGCAGTACTTC. The encoded protein is CASRYQRGASYEQYF.

This chain uses TRBV14 with TRBJ2-7; D is unresolved. Trimming cost V 0 bases and J 6 bases, with 9 bases left between them. Germline-derived CDR1 and CDR2 are SGHDN and FVKESK. The CDR3 is 13 amino acids. The CDR3 region is CASSQDLAGEQYF. In DNA form, the CDR3 reads TGTGCCAGCAGCCAAGATCTCGCCGGCGAGCAGTACTTC.

The V gene is TRBV11-2, the J gene TRBJ1-1, with D unclear. The CDR3 has 13 amino acids. The germline CDR1 and CDR2 sequences are SGHAT and FQNNGV. The V end lost 5 bases, the J end lost 8 bases, and 15 bases lay between the germline ends. CDR3 in DNA: TGTGCCAGCAGCCCCCCCGGTGGGAGGGAAGCTTTCTTT. It codes for CASSPPGGREAFF.

The CDR3, as DNA: TGTGCCAGCTCACCAGCCGCGGGGGTGGATGGCTACACCTTC. Protein sequence: CASSPAAGVDGYTF. The genes are TRBV18 and TRBJ1-2; a weak D match, TRBD1 (5 bases). The germline V and J ends were trimmed by 2 bases and 6 bases, with 13 bases remaining between them. This CDR3 region has 14 residues. Germline assignment: CDR1 KGHSH and CDR2 LQKENI.

The rearrangement uses TRBV14 and TRBJ1-6; perhaps TRBD1 as D (6 bases). Trimming pared 3 bases from V and 8 bases from J, leaving 17 bases between. The CDR3 spans 16 residues. The germline V gene encodes CDR1 SGHDN and CDR2 FVKESK. This CDR3 reads CASSQYGRGEYSPLHF. The CDR3 DNA reads TGTGCCAGCAGCCAGTACGGGAGGGGGGAGTATTCACCCCTCCACTTT.

CDR3 sequence: CASSPPDRVANEKLFF. CDR3 nucleotides: TGTGCCAGCTCACCCCCCGACAGGGTAGCAAATGAAAAACTGTTTTTT. The V call is TRBV18, the J call TRBJ1-4, with TRBD1 matching over 7 bases. The CDR3 has 16 residues. The germline V gene has CDR1 KGHSH and CDR2 LQKENI. V trimming: 3 bases; J trimming: 5 bases; junction bases outside the gene matches: 9.

The chain uses TRBV7-2 and TRBJ2-2, with 14 nucleotides matching TRBD2. The germline V gene encodes CDR1 SGHTA and CDR2 FQGNSA. The V and J ends lost 1 base and 6 bases, in that order; junction bases with no gene match: 4. This CDR3 comprises 17 residues. The CDR3 nucleotides read TGTGCCAGCAGCTTAGTTGGGACTAGCGGGGGTCCCGGGGAGCTGTTTTTT. It translates to CASSLVGTSGGPGELFF.

The V call is TRBV27, the J call TRBJ2-7; 10 nucleotides match TRBD1. The CDR3 loop spans 17 amino acids. Germline V gives CDR1 MNHEY, CDR2 SMNVEV (reference sequence). The junction had 13 bases not matched to a gene; V was cut back by 5 bases and J by 3 bases. The CDR3: CASSPGQGFSNIYEQYF. CDR3 nucleotide sequence: TGTGCCAGCAGTCCGGGACAGGGGTTTAGTAATATCTACGAGCAGTACTTC.

This chain uses TRBV6-4 with TRBJ2-3, with D tentatively TRBD1 (5 bases). Germline CDR1 reads MRHNA; CDR2 reads SNTAGT. This CDR3 is 15 amino acids long. V shed 4 bases and J shed 4 bases, with 15 bases lying between them. The CDR3 sequence: CASSVRSGLSDTQYF. The CDR3 nucleotides are TGTGCCAGCAGTGTGAGGTCAGGGTTATCAGATACGCAGTATTTT.

The genes are TRBV12-3 or TRBV12-4 and TRBJ1-1; 10 bases match TRBD1. V gave up 6 bases and J gave up 8 bases; unmatched junction bases: 6. CDR3 length equals 13 residues. CDR3 region: CASRAGTGAEAFF. CDR3 DNA: TGTGCCAGCAGGGCCGGGACAGGGGCCGAAGCTTTCTTT.

V and J are TRBV7-9 and TRBJ2-1; D is undetermined. Germline V gene lookup returns CDR1 SEHNR and CDR2 FQNEAQ (reference sequence). The V and J ends lost 3 bases and 5 bases respectively, with 8 bases between them. This CDR3 spans 13 amino acids. The DNA for the CDR3 is TGTGCCAGCAGCTTCTATGGAGACAATGAGCAGTTCTTC. Its translation: CASSFYGDNEQFF.

The rearrangement joins TRBV4-3 to TRBJ1-2; D call uncertain. In germline, CDR1 is LGHNA, CDR2 YSLEER. This CDR3 has 15 residues. V was shortened by 0 bases and J by 4 bases, with 12 bases between the two germline ends. CDR3 protein: CASSQEGAQIYGYTF. The CDR3 DNA sequence: TGCGCCAGCAGCCAAGAGGGAGCACAGATCTATGGCTACACCTTC.

The chain has TRBV6-6 and TRBJ1-1; a possible D gene is TRBD1 (6 bases). CDR1 is MNHNY, CDR2 SVGAGI, per germline (reference sequence). Trimming shortened V by 10 bases and J by 1 base, and 22 bases separated the two germline ends. CDR3 size: 16 residues. CDR3: CATAPYRAQANTEAFF. As DNA, the CDR3 is TGTGCCACGGCCCCTTACAGGGCACAAGCGAACACTGAAGCTTTCTTT.

This chain uses TRBV7-6 with TRBJ2-6, with 7 bases lining up with TRBD1. The J segment lost 4 bases and the V segment lost 3 bases, leaving 3 bases of the junction unmatched. The CDR3 is 15 residues long. CDR1 SGHVS and CDR2 FNYEAQ come from the germline V gene. CDR3: CASSFGTAGANVLTF. CDR3 sequence (DNA): TGTGCCAGCAGCTTTGGGACAGCCGGGGCCAACGTCCTGACTTTC.

The rearrangement joins TRBV27 to TRBJ2-3, with 7 bases aligning to TRBD1. The CDR3 totals 16 residues. CDR1 is MNHEY and CDR2 is SMNVEV in the germline V gene (reference sequence). Trimming took 5 bases from V and 2 from J; bases not matched to a gene: 10. CDR3 DNA sequence: TGTGCCAGCAGTCCGATGGGACAGCTATCCACAGATACGCAGTATTTT. Its protein is CASSPMGQLSTDTQYF.

The gene calls are TRBV6-5 and TRBJ1-2, with D perhaps matching TRBD1 (5 bases). From germline, CDR1 is MNHEY and CDR2 SVGAGI. The CDR3 runs to 13 residues. V shed 7 bases and J shed 1 base, with 10 bases lying between them. The CDR3 region is CASMSRVNYGYTF. CDR3 sequence (DNA): TGTGCCAGCATGTCCAGGGTTAACTATGGCTACACCTTC.